A single sample gave rise to the 20 T cell receptor beta chains below, sequenced in a study of control samples from healthy donors and cancer patients. Libraries were prepared by immunoSEQ multiplex PCR; TCRdb keeps only in-frame clonotypes and omits some of them. The sample shows about 130,000 clones, about 95% of them seen only once. Sequenced: blood. The receptors were gathered from a man in his thirties or forties in good health.

The V gene is TRBV27, the J gene TRBJ1-6; the match to TRBD1 covers 8 bases. V lost 3 bases and J lost 9; bases outside the gene matches: 16. In germline, CDR1 is MNHEY, CDR2 SMNVEV (reference sequence). The CDR3 totals 18 residues. The CDR3 sequence is CASSLGPGANRGGSPLHF. CDR3 DNA: TGTGCCAGCAGTTTGGGGCCAGGCGCGAACAGGGGGGGTTCACCCCTCCACTTT.

This chain joins TRBV3-1 (or the pseudogene TRBV3-2) and TRBJ1-2, with D unclear. The CDR3 has 11 amino acids. Germline CDR1 LGHDT, CDR2 YNNKEL (reference sequence). Trimming shortened V by 0 bases and J by 4 bases, and 0 bases separated the two germline ends. The DNA for the CDR3 is TGTGCCAGCAGCCAAGACTATGGCTACACCTTC. Its protein is CASSQDYGYTF.

Details on this clone: Additional DNA sequences in this sample encode the identical CDR3. V gene TRBV6-5 combines with J gene TRBJ1-3; D call uncertain. The V gene's germline CDR1 is MNHEY and CDR2 SVGAGI. The CDR3 length is 15 residues. The ends were cut back, 2 bases at V and 0 bases at J, with 8 bases in the middle. Here the CDR3 DNA reads TGTGCCAGCAGTTACGGCGTTAACTCTGGAAACACCATATATTTT. Its translation is CASSYGVNSGNTIYF.

The chain employs TRBV21-1 and TRBJ1-2. TRBV21-1 is marked as a pseudogene. The CDR3 extends over 21 amino acids. CDR3 in amino acids: CASSKVGKDPPNAAANYGYTF. CDR3 nucleotide sequence: TGTGCCAGCAGCAAAGTGGGGAAGGACCCTCCTAACGCGGCAGCAAACTATGGCTACACCTTC.

With regard to this clone: One end of the junction is discordant with germline, which a read error may explain. The sample carries other DNA sequences with the same CDR3. The chain joins TRBV5-1 to TRBJ1-1; D is possibly TRBD1 (6 bases). The CDR3 covers 13 residues. Germline loops: CDR1 SGHRS, CDR2 YFSETQ. The CDR3: CASSFTGRTEAFF. The DNA of the CDR3 is TGCGCCAGCAGCTTCACAGGGCGGACTGAGGCTTTCTTT.

V usage is TRBV7-9 and J usage is TRBJ1-5; D is perhaps TRBD1 (5 bases). The CDR3 covers 13 residues. The V end was cut by 2 bases, the J end by 5 bases, with 7 bases between. Germline CDR1 and CDR2: SEHNR and FQNEAQ (reference sequence). CDR3 nucleotides: TGTGCCAGCAGCTTATCGGGGGATCAGCCCCAGCATTTT. As protein: CASSLSGDQPQHF.

The genes are TRBV5-5 and TRBJ2-3, with D perhaps matching TRBD1 (6 bases). Trimming took off 1 base at V and 0 bases at J, with 12 bases between the two ends. This CDR3 is 16 amino acids long. Germline V CDR1 and CDR2: SGHKS, YYEKEE (reference sequence). The CDR3 reads CASSLSPGASTDTQYF. The CDR3 DNA reads TGTGCCAGCAGCTTGAGTCCAGGGGCTAGCACAGATACGCAGTATTTT.

V usage is TRBV28 and J usage is TRBJ2-2; D gene unclear. V was cut by 4 bases and J by 6 bases, with 18 bases left in between. CDR1 and CDR2 (germline): MDHEN, SYDVKM. The CDR3 contains 16 residues. CDR3 residues: CASSSSGLSPAGELFF. In DNA form, the CDR3 reads TGTGCCAGCAGTTCCTCTGGTCTATCCCCCGCCGGGGAGCTGTTTTTT.

The V and J genes are TRBV7-3 and TRBJ2-3; D not resolved. CDR3 length: 15 amino acids. Looked up from germline, CDR1 is SGHTA and CDR2 is FQGTGA. Trimming took 5 bases from V and 6 from J, leaving 18 bases between them. The CDR3 bases are TGTGCCAGCAGCCCTGGGCCAGGTGGTGGGGATACGCAGTATTTT. It translates to CASSPGPGGGDTQYF.

The chain carries TRBV9 and TRBJ1-1; D uncertain. Trimming removed 5 bases at V and 2 bases at J, with 13 bases between. Germline CDR1 SGDLS, CDR2 YYNGEE. The CDR3 is 14 amino acids. The CDR3: CASRPGIANTEAFF. The CDR3 DNA follows: TGTGCCAGCAGACCAGGAATTGCAAACACTGAAGCTTTCTTT. Filled out from reference TRBV9 and TRBJ1-1, the complete variable domain reads DSGVTQTPKHLITATGQRVTLRCSPRSGDLSVYWYQQSLDQGLQFLIQYYNGEERAKGNILERFSAQQFPDLHSELNLSSLELGDSALYFCASRPGIANTEAFFGQGTRLTVV.

The CDR3 coding sequence is TGTGCCAGCAGTTCGTACACCCCGAACACTGAAGCTTTCTTT. Translated, it gives CASSSYTPNTEAFF. This rearrangement joins TRBV28 to TRBJ1-1; D is unresolved. V was pared by 4 bases and J by 1 base, with 10 bases between. The CDR3 extends over 14 amino acids. Germline CDR1 and CDR2: MDHEN and SYDVKM.

A word on this clone: The junction departs from the called germline gene at one end, perhaps through a read error. V usage is TRBV27 and J usage is TRBJ1-6, with a tentative D call TRBD1 (6 bases). Germline V lookup: CDR1 MNHEY, CDR2 SMNVEV (reference sequence). There are 14 residues in the CDR3. Here the CDR3 reads CASSPGGYNSPPHF. The CDR3 DNA reads TGTGCCAGCAGCCCGGGGGGCTATAATTCACCCCCCCACTTT.

This sequence joins TRBV30 and TRBJ2-1, with unresolved D. Between the trimmed V and J ends, which lost 1 base and 6 bases, there was a span of 4 bases. The CDR3 length is 11 residues. The germline CDR1 and CDR2 sequences are GTSNPN and SVGIG (reference sequence). The CDR3 DNA reads TGTGCCTGGAGTGAGGCCAATGAGCAGTTCTTC. Protein: CAWSEANEQFF.

The chain joins TRBV6-2 or TRBV6-3 to TRBJ1-2; D remains ambiguous. CDR1 and CDR2 (germline): MNHEY, SVGEGT. The V end lost 2 bases, the J end lost 7 bases, and 17 bases lay between the germline ends. This CDR3 contains 15 residues. The CDR3 region is CASSYAMSGRGGYTF. CDR3 sequence (DNA): TGTGCCAGCAGTTACGCCATGTCGGGCCGCGGTGGCTACACCTTC.

The chain uses TRBV9 and TRBJ1-1, with D perhaps TRBD1 (5 bases). Trimming pared 3 bases from V and 3 bases from J, leaving 9 bases between. CDR1 is SGDLS, CDR2 YYNGEE, per germline. CDR3 size: 13 residues. The CDR3 is CASSDQGHTEAFF. Here the CDR3 DNA reads TGTGCCAGCAGCGACCAGGGACACACTGAAGCTTTCTTT.

This clone was observed a single time. This chain links TRBV18 with TRBJ1-4; D is ambiguous. This CDR3 is built from 14 residues. In germline, CDR1 is KGHSH, CDR2 LQKENI. With 3 bases removed from V and 5 bases from J, the gap between germline ends came to 10 bases. CDR3 region: CASSPRADNEKLFF. CDR3 in DNA: TGTGCCAGCTCACCTCGAGCGGACAATGAAAAACTGTTTTTT.

This chain joins TRBV30 and TRBJ1-4, with 8 bases that match TRBD1. The CDR3 length is 13 residues. CDR1 GTSNPN and CDR2 SVGIG come from the germline V gene (reference sequence). The V gene end was trimmed by 5 bases and the J gene end by 6 bases; junction bases not matched to a gene: 5. The CDR3 loop is CAWVDRAHEKLFF. In DNA, the CDR3 is TGTGCCTGGGTGGACAGGGCCCATGAAAAACTGTTTTTT.

The chain links TRBV6-2 or TRBV6-3 to TRBJ1-3; the D is unclear. CDR1 MNHEY and CDR2 SVGEGT come from the germline V gene. The CDR3 length is 16 residues. V lost 3 bases, J lost 4 bases, and 16 bases lay in between. CDR3: CASSYWSVGTGNTIYF. As DNA, the CDR3 is TGTGCCAGCAGTTATTGGAGCGTTGGAACCGGAAACACCATATATTTT.

This clone was seen a single time. The same CDR3 arises from other DNA sequences in this sample as well. J is TRBJ1-1 and V is TRBV9, with 9 bases lining up with TRBD1. The length of the CDR3 is 15 residues. V lost 2 bases and J lost 8; bases outside the gene matches: 10. Germline V CDR1 and CDR2: SGDLS, YYNGEE. CDR3 in amino acids: CASSVGTGLGAEAFF. As DNA, the CDR3 is TGTGCCAGCAGCGTGGGGACAGGGTTGGGCGCCGAAGCTTTCTTT.

The V call is TRBV29-1, the J call TRBJ1-3; TRBD1 aligns across 8 bases. The ends lost 7 bases at V and 1 base at J; junction bases unmatched: 3. The CDR3 totals 13 residues. The V gene's germline CDR1 is SQVTM and CDR2 ANQGSEA. The CDR3 protein is CSGRDRSGNTIYF. CDR3 coding DNA: TGCAGCGGACGGGACAGGTCTGGAAACACCATATATTTT.